The 17 T cell receptor beta chains listed next were all sequenced from one sample in a study of blood T cells in healthy people across ages. The second PCR ran about 6 to 12 cycles with a sample-barcoded 5' primer and J-beta primers. TCRdb independently ran MiXCR on the 5' RACE reads; one entry per CDR3 protein. The repertoire has fewer than 1 million distinct CDR3 sequences, around 42% of them found once; the top ten carry nearly 20%. Sequencing was carried out using blood. The receptors shown here come from a man in his fifties or sixties in good health.

This clonotype was counted only a few times. V gene TRBV7-2 combines with J gene TRBJ1-6, with unresolved D. CDR3 length: 16 amino acids. CDR1 and CDR2 from the germline V gene are SGHTA and FQGNSA. V lost 5 bases and J lost 0, with 11 bases in between. The DNA for the CDR3 is TGTGCCAGCAGCATACAGTTAAGCTCCTATAATTCACCCCTCCACTTT. This encodes CASSIQLSSYNSPLHF.

The chain joins TRBV11-3 to TRBJ2-1; D not certain. The CDR3 totals 14 residues. Deletions cut 6 bases from V and 6 bases from J, with 15 bases between. In germline, CDR1 is SGHNT, CDR2 YENEEA. As DNA, the CDR3 is TGTGCCAGCAGTCCCGGACCCCACATCAATGAGCAGTTCTTC. Translated, it gives CASSPGPHINEQFF.

This clonotype occurred a few times. The chain is built from TRBV25-1 and TRBJ1-2; D call uncertain. Germline V CDR1 and CDR2: MGHDK, SYGVNS. This CDR3 spans 15 amino acids. Trimming removed 1 base from V and 4 bases from J, with 13 bases in between. CDR3 nucleotides: TGTGCCAGCAGTGAATTGGCTCAAGTAGGCTATGGCTACACCTTC. The encoded protein is CASSELAQVGYGYTF.

The chain recombines TRBV7-9 with TRBJ2-5; the match to TRBD1 covers 8 bases. The closer fit of TRBJ2-7 to the DNA end suggests the J call may be wrong. Germline CDR1 and CDR2: SEHNR and FQNEAQ (reference sequence). The CDR3 contains 13 residues. CDR3 coding DNA: TGTGCCAGCAGCTGCAGACAGGGGAACGAGCAGTACTTC. It yields the protein CASSCRQGNEQYF.

As regards this clonotype: This may come from a read error, since a much larger clone is one base off. V and J are TRBV20-1 and TRBJ2-5; no clear D gene. This CDR3 region has 14 residues. V shed 0 bases and J shed 1 base, with 9 bases lying between them. From germline, CDR1 is DFQATT and CDR2 SNEGSKA (reference sequence). The CDR3: CSARDGLVQETQYF. DNA for the CDR3: TGCAGTGCTAGAGATGGGCTAGTCCAAGAGACCCAGTACTTC.

Details on this clonotype: One end of the junction does not line up with germline, which may come from a read error. The chain links TRBV7-9 to TRBJ1-2; the D is unclear. CDR1 SEHNR and CDR2 FQNEAQ come from the germline V gene (reference sequence). This CDR3 is built from 15 residues. CDR3 DNA: TGTACCAGCAGCTTACCCTCAGTTCGGGCAGGTGGCTACACCTTC. Translation: CTSSLPSVRAGGYTF.

On this clonotype itself: A much larger clone is a single base away; this may be a read error. The rearrangement links TRBV29-1 to TRBJ2-5; D may be TRBD2 (6 bases). Germline V CDR1 and CDR2: SQVTM, ANQGSEA. V lost 7 bases, J lost 1 base, and 13 bases lay in between. This CDR3 is 13 amino acids long. The CDR3 nucleotides read TGCAGCGCTGTGGGGGGTTTCCAAGAGACCCAGTACTTC. Translated, it gives CSAVGGFQETQYF.

This clonotype has a single count. This sequence joins TRBV25-1 and TRBJ2-3; D may correspond to TRBD1 or TRBD2 (6 bases each). The V and J ends lost 6 bases and 2 bases respectively, with 18 bases between them. There are 16 residues in the CDR3. Germline lookup yields CDR1 MGHDK and CDR2 SYGVNS. CDR3: CASSGFWGALTDTQYF. In nucleotides, the CDR3 is TGTGCCAGCAGCGGATTTTGGGGGGCCCTCACAGATACGCAGTATTTT.

This clonotype was counted between two and nine times. V and J are TRBV30 and TRBJ1-2; 9 nucleotides agree with TRBD1. CDR1 is GTSNPN and CDR2 is SVGIG in the germline V gene (reference sequence). The CDR3 totals 12 residues. The ends lost 7 bases at V and 7 bases at J; junction bases unmatched: 7. The CDR3 bases are TGTGCCTTCGGAGGACAGGGGCCTGGCTACACCTTC. Translating it yields CAFGGQGPGYTF.

This clonotype occurred a few times. The chain uses TRBV11-1 and TRBJ2-5, with 14 bases that match TRBD2. Trimming removed 5 bases from V and 4 bases from J; junction bases left unmatched: 21. Looked up from germline, CDR1 is SGHAT and CDR2 is FQDESV (reference sequence). The CDR3 loop spans 21 amino acids. The CDR3 reads CASSRRLAGGPRVYNRETQYF. CDR3 in DNA: TGTGCCAGCAGCCGTCGACTAGCGGGGGGGCCTCGGGTGTATAATCGAGAGACCCAGTACTTC.

The chain recombines TRBV12-3 or TRBV12-4 with TRBJ2-3, with D perhaps TRBD1 or TRBD2 (6 bases each). The CDR3 totals 19 residues. Trimming shortened V by 4 bases and J by 3 bases, and 26 bases separated the two germline ends. CDR3 loop: CASSWGASLWTGWTDTQYF. As DNA, the CDR3 is TGTGCCAGCAGTTGGGGGGCAAGCCTTTGGACGGGGTGGACAGATACGCAGTATTTT.

This clonotype was seen a handful of times. The CDR3 sequence is CAISDRQGIGGPQHF. CDR3 coding DNA: TGTGCCATCAGTGATCGTCAGGGAATTGGAGGGCCCCAGCATTTT. The chain couples TRBV10-3 to TRBJ1-5; TRBD1 might be the D (5 bases). This CDR3 comprises 15 residues. CDR1 and CDR2 from the germline V gene are ENHRY and SYGVKD. Trimming pared 3 bases from V and 9 bases from J, leaving 18 bases between.

CDR3 in amino acids: CASSYQGAEETQYF. As DNA, the CDR3 is TGCGCCAGCAGCTACCAGGGGGCGGAAGAGACCCAGTACTTC. V usage is TRBV5-1 and J usage is TRBJ2-5; 8 bases fit TRBD1. V shed 3 bases and J 3 bases; nucleotides not matched to a gene: 4. Per the germline V gene, CDR1 is SGHRS and CDR2 is YFSETQ. The CDR3 covers 14 residues.

The chain carries TRBV28 and TRBJ2-7; 7 bases are shared with TRBD2. The assigned J gene may be wrong: the sequence end matches TRBJ2-5 better. Per the germline V gene, CDR1 is MDHEN and CDR2 is SYDVKM. The CDR3 consists of 13 residues. CDR3 coding DNA: TGTGCCAGCATCAACCCCGGGAGGGAGACCCAGTACTTC. The encoded protein is CASINPGRETQYF.

The chain is built from TRBV3-1 and TRBJ1-6, with 7 bases matching TRBD1. The CDR3 runs to 16 residues. Germline CDR1 is LGHDT and CDR2 is YNNKEL (reference sequence). V was clipped by 5 bases and J by 2 bases; unmatched bases: 6. Here the CDR3 DNA reads TGTGCCAGCAGCAATAACAGGGGCGCCTATAATTCACCCCTCCACTTT. It yields the protein CASSNNRGAYNSPLHF.

The J gene is TRBJ2-1, the V gene TRBV12-3 or TRBV12-4, with 7 nucleotides matching TRBD2. V shed 4 bases, J shed 12 bases, and the junction held 15 bases outside the gene matches. CDR3 size: 15 residues. The CDR3 bases are TGTGCCAGCAGTTCCATGGGACTATCAGGGTATGGGCAGTTCTTC. It codes for CASSSMGLSGYGQFF.

This clonotype appeared a few times. The chain has TRBV5-1 and TRBJ2-5; tentative D call: TRBD2 (7 bases). Trimming removed 0 bases from V and 3 bases from J, with 12 bases in between. Per germline, CDR1 SGHRS and CDR2 YFSETQ. The CDR3 has 15 residues. The CDR3 DNA is TGCGCCAGCAGCTTGGTTCCGGGGGGCGAAGAGACCCAGTACTTC. This gives the protein CASSLVPGGEETQYF.